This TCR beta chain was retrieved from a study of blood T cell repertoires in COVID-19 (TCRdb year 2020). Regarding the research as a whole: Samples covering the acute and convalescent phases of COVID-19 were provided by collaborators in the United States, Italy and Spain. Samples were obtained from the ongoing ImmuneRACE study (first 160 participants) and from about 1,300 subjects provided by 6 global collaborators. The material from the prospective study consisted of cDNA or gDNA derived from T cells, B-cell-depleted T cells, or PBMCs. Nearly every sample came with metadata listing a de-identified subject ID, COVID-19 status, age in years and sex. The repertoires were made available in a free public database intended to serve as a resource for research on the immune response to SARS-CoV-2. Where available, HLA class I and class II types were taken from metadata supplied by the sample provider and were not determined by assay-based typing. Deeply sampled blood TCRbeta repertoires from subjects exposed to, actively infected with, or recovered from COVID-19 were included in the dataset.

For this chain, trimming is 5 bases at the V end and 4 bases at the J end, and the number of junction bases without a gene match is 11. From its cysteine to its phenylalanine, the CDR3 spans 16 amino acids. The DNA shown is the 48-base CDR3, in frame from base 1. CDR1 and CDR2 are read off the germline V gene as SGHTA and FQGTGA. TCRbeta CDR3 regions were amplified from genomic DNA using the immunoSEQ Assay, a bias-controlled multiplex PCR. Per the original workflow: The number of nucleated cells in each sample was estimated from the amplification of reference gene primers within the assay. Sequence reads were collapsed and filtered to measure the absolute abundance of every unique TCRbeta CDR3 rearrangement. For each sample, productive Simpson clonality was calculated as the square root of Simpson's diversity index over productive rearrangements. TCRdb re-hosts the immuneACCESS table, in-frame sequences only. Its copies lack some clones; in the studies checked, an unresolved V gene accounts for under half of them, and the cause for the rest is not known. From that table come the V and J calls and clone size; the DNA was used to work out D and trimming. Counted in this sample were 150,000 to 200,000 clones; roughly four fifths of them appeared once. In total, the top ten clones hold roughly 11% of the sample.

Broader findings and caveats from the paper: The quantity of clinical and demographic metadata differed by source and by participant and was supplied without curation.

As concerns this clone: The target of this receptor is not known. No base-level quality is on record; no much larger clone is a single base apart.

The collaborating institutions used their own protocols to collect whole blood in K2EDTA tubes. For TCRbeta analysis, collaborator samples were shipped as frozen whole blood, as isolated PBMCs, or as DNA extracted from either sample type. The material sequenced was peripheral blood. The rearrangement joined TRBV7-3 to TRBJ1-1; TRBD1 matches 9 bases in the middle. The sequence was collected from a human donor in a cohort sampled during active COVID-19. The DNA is TGTGCCAGCAGCCGGAACAGGGGGCCCTCATTCACTGAAGCTTTCTTT. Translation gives CASSRNRGPSFTEAFF.